This T cell receptor beta chain was sequenced during a study of monozygotic twins with cystic fibrosis. Points on this clone: As yet, its antigen is unknown.

General study results and limits: The repertoire was suggested to be naive-dominated, clonality median roughly 0.0093. Nucleotide-identical clonotype sharing was significantly higher within monozygotic CF twin pairs than between unrelated CF individuals. Age, concordance and disease severity did not associate with shared CDR3 numbers. In 13 of 16 pairs, V gene usage was closest to the co-twin's.

This CDR3 comprises 12 residues. CDR1 is SEHNR, CDR2 FQNEAQ, per germline (reference sequence). V was trimmed by 3 bases and J by 1 base, leaving 2 bases between them. Sequenced by immunoSEQ multiplex PCR; TCRdb stores in-frame clones only, minus some. The repertoire has 18,000 or so clones, roughly nine tenths of them found once; the top ten carry 1.5% to 2%. The sequenced material came from blood. The origin of this receptor is a girl aged 2 to 9 with cystic fibrosis. The genes are TRBV7-9 and TRBJ2-3; no clear D gene. DNA for the CDR3: TGTGCCAGCAGCTTGGGCACAGATACGCAGTATTTT. Translating gives CASSLGTDTQYF.